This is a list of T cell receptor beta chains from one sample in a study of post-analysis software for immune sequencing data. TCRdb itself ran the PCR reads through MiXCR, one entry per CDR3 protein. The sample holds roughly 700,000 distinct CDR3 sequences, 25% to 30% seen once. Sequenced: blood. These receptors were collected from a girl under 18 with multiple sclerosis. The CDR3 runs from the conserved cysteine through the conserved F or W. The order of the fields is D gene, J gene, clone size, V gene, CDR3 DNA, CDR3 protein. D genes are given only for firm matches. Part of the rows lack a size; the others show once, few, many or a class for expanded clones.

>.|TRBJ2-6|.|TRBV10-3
TGTGCCATCTTGGGCCTTCAGCCCTCTGGGGCCAACGTCCTGACTTTC
CAILGLQPSGANVLTF
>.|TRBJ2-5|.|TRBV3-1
TGTGCCAGCAGTTCGGGGGAGATCCAAGAGACCCAGTACTTC
CASSSGEIQETQYF
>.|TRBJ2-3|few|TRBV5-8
TGTGCCAGCAGCCTCCGGGACGGAACCCTGAGCACAGATACGCAGTATTTT
CASSLRDGTLSTDTQYF
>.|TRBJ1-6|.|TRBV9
TGTGCCAGCAGCGTTGGCGGCCACCCATCCTATAATTCACCCCTCCACTTT
CASSVGGHPSYNSPLHF
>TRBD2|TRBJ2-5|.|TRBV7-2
TGTGCCAGCAGCTTGACTAGCGGGGTGAAGCAAGAGACCCAGTACTTC
CASSLTSGVKQETQYF
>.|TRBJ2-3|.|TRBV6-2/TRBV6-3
TGTGCCAGCAGGCAGACGAGCGGGAGCACAGATACGCAGTATTTT
CASRQTSGSTDTQYF
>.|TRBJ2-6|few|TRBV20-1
TGCAGTGCTATTCCGCCCCGTATTTACAACGTCCTGACTTTC
CSAIPPRIYNVLTF
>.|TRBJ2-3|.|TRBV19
TGTGCCAGTGTATTAGATAGCACAGATACGCAGTATTTT
CASVLDSTDTQYF
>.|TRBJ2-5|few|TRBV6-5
TGTGCCAGCACCCGGTTGGGGCAGCAAGAGACCCAGTACTTC
CASTRLGQQETQYF
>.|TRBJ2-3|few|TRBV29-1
TGCAGCGTTGCGGGGCGTGGGGGCACAGATACGCAGTATTTT
CSVAGRGGTDTQYF
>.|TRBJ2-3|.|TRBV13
TGTGCCAGCATCCGCAGGGGAGTCACAGATACGCAGTATTTT
CASIRRGVTDTQYF
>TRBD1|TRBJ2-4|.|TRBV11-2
TGTGCCAGCAGCCCGGTTCAGGGGGCGAGGAACATTCAGTACTTC
CASSPVQGARNIQYF
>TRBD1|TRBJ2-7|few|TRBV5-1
TGCGCCAGCAGCTTGGGGGGACAGGGCCCGTCCTACGAGCAGTACTTC
CASSLGGQGPSYEQYF
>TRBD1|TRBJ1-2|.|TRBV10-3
TGTGCCATCAGTTCAGGACTGGGGACAGACCGAGGCTATGGCTACACCTTC
CAISSGLGTDRGYGYTF
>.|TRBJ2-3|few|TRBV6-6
TGTGCCAGCAGTGGTCAATTGCGAACGCAGTATTTT
CASSGQLRTQYF
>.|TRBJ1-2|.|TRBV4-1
TGCGCCAGCAGCCAAGAAGACCTAAACTATGGCTACACCTTC
CASSQEDLNYGYTF
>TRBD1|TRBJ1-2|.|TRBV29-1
TGCAGCGCCGGATTGCTGACAGGGGGCCTGGGCGGCTACACCTTC
CSAGLLTGGLGGYTF
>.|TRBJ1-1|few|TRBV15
TGTGCCACCAGCAGAGCGGGTGAGGCCACTGAAGCTTTCTTT
CATSRAGEATEAFF
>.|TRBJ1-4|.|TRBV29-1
TGCAGCGTTGAAAGTGGGGCTGAAAAACGGTTTTTT
CSVESGAEKRFF
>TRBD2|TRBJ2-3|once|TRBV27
TGTGCCAGCAGGGAGGGGACTATTAGCACAGATACGCAGTATTTT
CASREGTISTDTQYF